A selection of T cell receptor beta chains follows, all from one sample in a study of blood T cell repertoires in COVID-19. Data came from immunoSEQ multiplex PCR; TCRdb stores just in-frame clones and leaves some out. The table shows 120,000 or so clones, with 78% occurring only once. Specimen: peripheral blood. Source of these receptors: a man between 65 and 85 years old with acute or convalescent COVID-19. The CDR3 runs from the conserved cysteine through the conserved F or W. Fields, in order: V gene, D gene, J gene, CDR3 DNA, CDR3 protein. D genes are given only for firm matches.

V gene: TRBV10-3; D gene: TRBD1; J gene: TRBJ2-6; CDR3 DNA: TGTGCCATCCACGGACAGGCCCTCTCTGGGGCCAACGTCCTGACTTTC; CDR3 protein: CAIHGQALSGANVLTF
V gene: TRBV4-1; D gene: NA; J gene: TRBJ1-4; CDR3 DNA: TGCGCCAGCAGCCAAGATAGGGGCCAGGGGCCGGTAAGACTGTTTTTT; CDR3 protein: CASSQDRGQGPVRLFF
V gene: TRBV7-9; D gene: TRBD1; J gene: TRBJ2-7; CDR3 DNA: TGTGCCAGCAGCCCTAGGAGAGGGACAGGGTACGAGCAGTACTTC; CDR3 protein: CASSPRRGTGYEQYF
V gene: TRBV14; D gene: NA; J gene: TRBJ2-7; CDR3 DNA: TGTGCCAGCAGCCGGCATCCCTCCTCCTACGAGCAGTACTTC; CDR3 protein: CASSRHPSSYEQYF
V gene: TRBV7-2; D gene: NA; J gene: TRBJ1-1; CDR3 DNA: TGTGCCAGCAGCAAAAGGACAGATACTGAAGCTTTCTTT; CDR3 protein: CASSKRTDTEAFF
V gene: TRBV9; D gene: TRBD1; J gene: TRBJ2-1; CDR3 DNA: TGTGCCAGCAGCGTGGGGACAGGGTTCGGTGAGCAGTTCTTC; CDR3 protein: CASSVGTGFGEQFF
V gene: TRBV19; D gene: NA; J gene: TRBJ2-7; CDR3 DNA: TGTGCCAGTAGTATAGACAGGGCGCCGAGTAACGAGCAGTACTTC; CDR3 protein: CASSIDRAPSNEQYF
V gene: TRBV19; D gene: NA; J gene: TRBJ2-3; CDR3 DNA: TGTGCCAGTAGTATAGCTTTGAGTCCTAGCACAGATACGCAGTATTTT; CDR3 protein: CASSIALSPSTDTQYF
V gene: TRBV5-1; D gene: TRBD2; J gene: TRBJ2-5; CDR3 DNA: TGCGCCAGCAGCCTGGGACTAGTCACACAAGAGACCCAGTACTTC; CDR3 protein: CASSLGLVTQETQYF
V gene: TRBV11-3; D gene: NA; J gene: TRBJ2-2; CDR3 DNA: TGTGCCAGCAGCTTCAAAGGGGACACCGGGGAGCTGTTTTTT; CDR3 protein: CASSFKGDTGELFF
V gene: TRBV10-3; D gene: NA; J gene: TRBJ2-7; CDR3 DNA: TGTGCCATCAGTGAGGGCCAACGGGCCTACGAGCAGTACTTC; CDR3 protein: CAISEGQRAYEQYF